This record concerns one T cell receptor (beta chain) sequence. V was clipped by 6 bases and J by 4 bases; unmatched bases: 8. Per germline, CDR1 MDHEN and CDR2 SYDVKM. This CDR3 region has 15 residues. The data stem from a study of blood T cell repertoires in COVID-19. The table came from immunoSEQ multiplex PCR; TCRdb's copy has only in-frame clones and leaves some out. The sample includes about 80,000 clones, roughly 85% of them seen just once. This sequence joins TRBV28 and TRBJ1-5; 8 bases line up with TRBD1. The sample taken for sequencing was peripheral blood. This receptor was identified in a man between 45 and 60 years old with COVID-19, enrolled during active disease. The CDR3 region has the DNA TGTGCCAGCAGCCCCCTCCGGACAGGGAATCAGCCCCAGCATTTT. It yields the protein CASSPLRTGNQPQHF.